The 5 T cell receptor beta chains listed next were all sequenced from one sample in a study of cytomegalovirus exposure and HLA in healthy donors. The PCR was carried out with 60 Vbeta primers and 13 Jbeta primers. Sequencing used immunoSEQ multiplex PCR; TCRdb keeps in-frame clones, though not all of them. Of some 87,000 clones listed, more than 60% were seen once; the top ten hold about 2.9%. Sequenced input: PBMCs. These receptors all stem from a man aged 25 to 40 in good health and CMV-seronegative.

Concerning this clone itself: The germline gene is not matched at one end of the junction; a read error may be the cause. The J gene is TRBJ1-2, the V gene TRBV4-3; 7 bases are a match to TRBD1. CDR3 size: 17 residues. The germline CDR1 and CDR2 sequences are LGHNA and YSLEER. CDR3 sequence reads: CASSQDFTGAANFGYTF. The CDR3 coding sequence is TGCGCCAGCAGCCAAGATTTCACAGGGGCTGCGAACTTTGGCTACACCTTC.

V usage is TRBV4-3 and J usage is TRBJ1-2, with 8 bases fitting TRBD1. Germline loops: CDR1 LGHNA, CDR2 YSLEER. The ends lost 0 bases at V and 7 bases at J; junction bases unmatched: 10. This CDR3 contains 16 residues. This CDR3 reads CASSQDLDRAFRGYTF. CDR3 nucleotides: TGCGCCAGCAGCCAAGATCTGGACAGGGCTTTTCGTGGCTACACCTTC.

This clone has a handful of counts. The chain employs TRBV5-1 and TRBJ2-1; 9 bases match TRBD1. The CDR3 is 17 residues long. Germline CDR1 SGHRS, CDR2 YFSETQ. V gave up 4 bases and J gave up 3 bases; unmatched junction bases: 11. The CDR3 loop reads CASSQKTGGIFYNEQFF. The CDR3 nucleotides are TGCGCCAGCAGCCAAAAGACAGGGGGTATATTCTACAATGAGCAGTTCTTC.

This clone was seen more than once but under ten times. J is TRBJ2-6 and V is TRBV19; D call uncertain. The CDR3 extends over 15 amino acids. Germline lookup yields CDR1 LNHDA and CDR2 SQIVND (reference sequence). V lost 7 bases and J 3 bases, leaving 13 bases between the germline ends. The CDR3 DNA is TGTGCCAGTACCGTCAGATATGGTGGGGCCAACGTCCTGACTTTC. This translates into CASTVRYGGANVLTF.

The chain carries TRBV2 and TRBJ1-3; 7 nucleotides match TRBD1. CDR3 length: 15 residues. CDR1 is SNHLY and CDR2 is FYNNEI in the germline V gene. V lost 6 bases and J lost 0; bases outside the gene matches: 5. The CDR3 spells CASRGQLNSGNTIYF. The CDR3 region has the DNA TGTGCCAGCAGGGGACAGTTAAACTCTGGAAACACCATATATTTT. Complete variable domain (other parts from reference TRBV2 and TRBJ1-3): EPEVTQTPSHQVTQMGQEVILRCVPISNHLYFYWYRQILGQKVEFLVSFYNNEISEKSEIFDDQFSVERPDGSNFTLKIRSTKLEDSAMYFCASRGQLNSGNTIYFGEGSWLTVV.